The 18 T cell receptor beta chains below were found in one sample sequenced in a study of beta chain features in type 1 diabetes. Since all of the isolated RNA was reverse transcribed, expressed TCRB transcripts were what got sequenced. Assay: immunoSEQ multiplex PCR; the TCRdb copy retains only in-frame clones and omits some. The data hold under 300,000 clones, with about a tenth observed a single time. No antigen has been assigned to these receptors. Study results and caveats: TCRB CDR3 length was moderately but significantly reduced in all four CD4+ subsets of Type 1 diabetes patients.

The sequenced sample was naive CD4+ T cells from blood. These receptors came from a man aged 25 to 40 with type 1 diabetes.

V and J are TRBV2 and TRBJ2-7; possibly TRBD1 for D (5 bases). The CDR3 is 13 residues long. The V end was cut by 7 bases, the J end by 2 bases, with 12 bases between. CDR1 is SNHLY, CDR2 FYNNEI, per germline. The DNA of the CDR3 is TGTGCCAGCACCCCCGACAGAGCCTACGAGCAGTACTTC. Amino acid sequence: CASTPDRAYEQYF.

Only a few counts were recorded for this clone. V is TRBV4-3 and J is TRBJ2-7, with D unclear. Trimming took 1 base from V and 2 from J, leaving 15 bases between them. Germline CDR1 is LGHNA and CDR2 is YSLEER. The CDR3 is made up of 16 amino acids. The chain's CDR3 is CASSQVGTAFPYEQYF. CDR3 DNA: TGCGCCAGCAGCCAAGTAGGTACAGCTTTTCCCTACGAGCAGTACTTC.

The V and J genes are TRBV2 and TRBJ2-1; 8 bases line up with TRBD2. The CDR3 totals 14 residues. The V gene end was trimmed by 6 bases and the J gene end by 3 bases; junction bases not matched to a gene: 4. CDR1 is SNHLY, CDR2 FYNNEI, per germline. CDR3 DNA: TGTGCCAGCAGAAGCGGGGGTTTCTACAATGAGCAGTTCTTC. This gives the protein CASRSGGFYNEQFF.

The chain links TRBV9 to TRBJ1-1, with no clear D. CDR3 length equals 12 residues. Germline lookup yields CDR1 SGDLS and CDR2 YYNGEE. V lost 4 bases and J 4 bases, leaving 8 bases between the germline ends. CDR3 coding DNA: TGTGCCAGCAGCCCCCTCGTCACTGAAGCTTTCTTT. It specifies CASSPLVTEAFF.

This clone occurred once. The J gene is TRBJ2-7, the V gene TRBV5-1; 7 nucleotides match TRBD1. The CDR3 spans 14 residues. The germline gives CDR1 SGHRS, CDR2 YFSETQ. The ends lost 4 bases at V and 4 bases at J; junction bases unmatched: 8. CDR3 in amino acids: CASSPRQGSYEQYF. In nucleotides, the CDR3 is TGCGCCAGCAGCCCGCGACAGGGCAGTTACGAGCAGTACTTC.

V is TRBV15 and J is TRBJ1-1, with 7 bases matching TRBD1. CDR3 length equals 15 residues. The V segment lost 2 bases and the J segment 6 bases; nucleotides outside the gene matches: 9. The germline V gene encodes CDR1 LNHNV and CDR2 YYDKDF (reference sequence). The chain's CDR3 is CATSRRGTVGSEAFF. The CDR3 DNA is TGTGCCACCAGCAGACGAGGGACAGTAGGATCTGAAGCTTTCTTT.

The genes are TRBV15 and TRBJ1-2; D is perhaps TRBD1 (6 bases). Trimming cost V 6 bases and J 0 bases, with 8 bases left between them. The CDR3 contains 13 residues. Germline CDR1 is LNHNV and CDR2 is YYDKDF (reference sequence). Here the CDR3 DNA reads TGTGCCACCAGTGGGGACACTAACTATGGCTACACCTTC. Protein sequence: CATSGDTNYGYTF.

This chain connects TRBV5-1 to TRBJ2-7; 10 bases map to TRBD2. The CDR3 consists of 14 residues. Germline trimming cut 1 base from V and 3 bases from J; bases unmatched to any gene: 1. Per germline, CDR1 SGHRS and CDR2 YFSETQ. CDR3 bases: TGCGCCAGCAGCTTGACTAGCGGGGTCTACGAGCAGTACTTC. It translates to CASSLTSGVYEQYF.

The J gene is TRBJ2-7, the V gene TRBV7-2, with a possible D match to TRBD2 (5 bases). Germline V gene sequence: CDR1 SGHTA, CDR2 FQGNSA. The CDR3 is 14 amino acids. V was shortened by 3 bases and J by 7 bases, with 16 bases between the two germline ends. The CDR3, as DNA: TGTGCCAGCAGCTTTAGAGACTACCTACGGGAGCAGTACTTC. Its translation is CASSFRDYLREQYF.

This clone was seen only a few times. The V gene is TRBV6-6, the J gene TRBJ2-5; tentatively, D is TRBD2 (5 bases). The germline CDR1 and CDR2 sequences are MNHNY and SVGAGI (reference sequence). Trimming left V 7 bases short and J 2 bases short, with 11 bases between. The CDR3 is made up of 13 amino acids. CDR3 sequence: CASIHSGQETQYF. CDR3 bases: TGTGCCAGCATCCACTCGGGGCAAGAGACCCAGTACTTC.

The chain links TRBV25-1 to TRBJ1-2; 9 positions match TRBD1. Unmatched junction bases numbered 11, after V lost 4 bases and J lost 8 bases. The CDR3 extends over 15 amino acids. Germline CDR1 MGHDK, CDR2 SYGVNS. The DNA for the CDR3 is TGTGCCAGCAGTGTCGGGGGACAGGGAGGGGAAGGCTACACCTTC. Translation gives CASSVGGQGGEGYTF.

A few counts support this clone. The chain recombines TRBV25-1 with TRBJ2-1, with 10 bases identical to TRBD1. CDR1 and CDR2 from the germline V gene are MGHDK and SYGVNS. The CDR3 is made up of 17 amino acids. Losses at the gene ends were 3 bases for V and 9 bases for J; bases not matched to a gene: 14. In DNA, the CDR3 is TGTGCCAGCAGTGACCCTACCGGGACAGGGGCTAATAGTGAGCAGTTCTTC. Translating gives CASSDPTGTGANSEQFF.

The gene calls are TRBV9 and TRBJ1-2; D uncertain. Germline loops: CDR1 SGDLS, CDR2 YYNGEE. The CDR3 runs to 12 residues. V was trimmed by 4 bases and J by 3 bases, leaving 7 bases between them. The CDR3 protein is CASSNRYYGYTF. The CDR3 DNA sequence: TGTGCCAGCAGCAACCGGTACTATGGCTACACCTTC.

The J gene is TRBJ2-5, the V gene TRBV7-9, with a tentative D call TRBD1 (6 bases). The ends were cut back, 5 bases at V and 3 bases at J, with 10 bases in the middle. The germline CDR1 and CDR2 sequences are SEHNR and FQNEAQ (reference sequence). The CDR3 loop spans 13 amino acids. The CDR3 reads CASSRTEKETQYF. In DNA, the CDR3 is TGTGCCAGCAGCCGGACAGAGAAAGAGACCCAGTACTTC.

This clone appeared a few times. CDR3 coding DNA: TGTGCCAGCAGCGGGGACAGCCCGGGAGAGACCCAGTACTTC. Translating gives CASSGDSPGETQYF. This chain joins TRBV2 and TRBJ2-5; 7 bases agree with TRBD1. The CDR3 consists of 14 residues. The V and J ends lost 6 bases and 4 bases, in that order; junction bases with no gene match: 8. Germline V CDR1 and CDR2: SNHLY, FYNNEI. Complete variable domain (other parts from reference TRBV2 and TRBJ2-5): EPEVTQTPSHQVTQMGQEVILRCVPISNHLYFYWYRQILGQKVEFLVSFYNNEISEKSEIFDDQFSVERPDGSNFTLKIRSTKLEDSAMYFCASSGDSPGETQYFGPGTRLLVL.

The chain carries TRBV6-6 and TRBJ1-2, with 7 bases lining up with TRBD1. V shed 2 bases, J shed 2 bases, and the junction held 2 bases outside the gene matches. Germline-derived CDR1 and CDR2 are MNHNY and SVGAGI (reference sequence). CDR3 size: 14 residues. The CDR3 DNA reads TGTGCCAGCAGTTACGCGACAGGGAACTATGGCTACACCTTC. Translating gives CASSYATGNYGYTF.

There are a few counts of this clone. The rearrangement links TRBV5-1 to TRBJ1-2; 9 bases are shared with TRBD1. The V gene's germline CDR1 is SGHRS and CDR2 YFSETQ. The CDR3 length is 16 residues. With 0 bases clipped from V and 4 bases from J, the junction kept 7 bases outside the gene matches. Here the CDR3 DNA reads TGCGCCAGCAGCTTGGCAGTCGCGGGACAGGGCTATGGCTACACCTTC. Translating it yields CASSLAVAGQGYGYTF.

This clone was counted between two and nine times. The gene calls are TRBV28 and TRBJ2-7; D may be TRBD1 (6 bases). Between the trimmed V and J ends, which lost 2 bases and 0 bases, there was a span of 11 bases. The CDR3 is 15 amino acids. CDR1 is MDHEN and CDR2 is SYDVKM in the germline V gene. CDR3 nucleotides: TGTGCCAGCAGTTTAACCACAGGGCCCTCCTACGAGCAGTACTTC. Its protein product is CASSLTTGPSYEQYF.